This T cell receptor (beta chain) was captured by sequencing in a study of graft-versus-host responses after intestinal transplantation. Whole-study results and caveats: GvH clones appeared in recipient marrow, some first in ileum or blood.

Between the trimmed V and J ends, which lost 0 bases and 6 bases, there was a span of 21 bases. The CDR3 is made up of 16 amino acids. Germline assignment: CDR1 SQVTM and CDR2 ANQGSEA. Note on this clone: The antigen is unknown.

Some clones are missing from TCRdb's copy, which holds only in-frame ones; the method was immunoSEQ multiplex PCR. The sample has some 85,000 clones; roughly 91% are singletons. The sequence was obtained from a human donor who was the organ donor for an intestinal transplant. The sequencing used unstimulated CD8+ T cells sorted from spleen or lymph node cells, collected before transplant. The chain employs TRBV29-1 and TRBJ2-7, with TRBD2 as a possible D gene (7 bases). CDR3 residues: CSVEEVSAGAEFEQYF. The CDR3 DNA sequence: TGCAGCGTTGAAGAGGTGTCTGCGGGGGCCGAATTCGAGCAGTACTTC.